A selection of T cell receptor beta chains follows, all from one sample in a study of T cells in localized non-small cell lung cancer. Some clones are missing from TCRdb's copy, which holds only in-frame ones; the method was immunoSEQ multiplex PCR. This table has about 1,100 clones, approximately 22% appearing once. Sequencing was performed on normal lung tissue next to the tumor, taken before any cancer treatment. These receptors were obtained from a female donor of 60 years or more with stage I lung adenocarcinoma. Each CDR3 is given with its conserved first and last residue. A D gene is named only where the DNA matches it firmly. Clone size is given for some rows only: seen once, a few or many times, or a class if the clone is expanded.

TRBJ2-2,NA,TRBV19,NA,TGTGCCAGTAGGGGTCTCCTCGAGAGGGCCGGGGAGCTGTTTTTT,CASRGLLERAGELFF
TRBJ2-4,NA,TRBV6-8,medium-sized,TGTGCCAGCAGCACAGGGTCCAAAAACATTCAGTACTTC,CASSTGSKNIQYF
TRBJ2-5,TRBD1,TRBV11-3,NA,TGTGCCAGCAGCTTAGATCGGGGACAGCAAGAGACCCAGTACTTC,CASSLDRGQQETQYF
TRBJ1-2,NA,TRBV15,NA,TGTGCCACCAGCAGAGATGATGCCAGGGTGAGAGGCTACACCTTC,CATSRDDARVRGYTF
TRBJ2-2,NA,TRBV6-8,few,TGTGCCAGCAGTGATATTGTGACCGGGGAGCTGTTTTTT,CASSDIVTGELFF
TRBJ2-3,TRBD2,TRBV4-1,few,TGCGCCAGCAGCCAGACTAGCGGGGGGGCAGATACGCAGTATTTT,CASSQTSGGADTQYF
TRBJ1-1,TRBD1,TRBV7-2,medium-sized,TGTGCCAGCAGCGTGGGACAGGCCCCTGAAGCTTTCTTT,CASSVGQAPEAFF
TRBJ2-1,TRBD2,TRBV19,NA,TGTGCCAGCGGGTTTGGCGGGGGGCCGTACAATGAGCAGTTCTTC,CASGFGGGPYNEQFF
TRBJ1-2,NA,TRBV6-8,medium-sized,TGTGCCAGCAGCCCCGGGACGCTATACCGAGGAGGCTACACCTTC,CASSPGTLYRGGYTF
TRBJ2-5,NA,TRBV15,few,TGTGCCACCAGCAGAGTATCGAACCAAGAGACCCAGTACTTC,CATSRVSNQETQYF
TRBJ1-1,TRBD1,TRBV5-1,few,TGCGCCAGCAGCTGGGGGGACAGGGGGTACCCTGAAGCTTTCTTT,CASSWGDRGYPEAFF
TRBJ1-1,NA,TRBV6-8,large,TGTGCCAGCAGTTACCATGGGGCTTCCTTGAACACTGAAGCTTTCTTT,CASSYHGASLNTEAFF
TRBJ1-1,NA,TRBV18,NA,TGTGCCAGCTCACCACTTAAGGAATCTAACGGAGCTTTCTTT,CASSPLKESNGAFF
TRBJ1-5,TRBD1,TRBV19,once,TGTGCCAGTAGTACCCGGACAGGGACCGGCAATCAGCCCCAGCATTTT,CASSTRTGTGNQPQHF
TRBJ1-2,NA,TRBV28,few,TGTGCCAGCAGTTTAGGGGGGGCGGATGGCTACACCTTC,CASSLGGADGYTF
TRBJ2-3,TRBD2,TRBV7-6,NA,TGTGCCAGCAGCTTGGGGGGGACTAGCGGGAATAAAGATACGCAGTATTTT,CASSLGGTSGNKDTQYF
TRBJ2-1,NA,TRBV11-3,few,TGTGCCAGCAGCTTAGAGGCCAGCTACAATGAGCAGTTCTTC,CASSLEASYNEQFF
TRBJ2-2,NA,TRBV9,few,TGTGCCAGCAGTGAAGGGCGGGTTTTACCCGGGGAGCTGTTTTTT,CASSEGRVLPGELFF
TRBJ2-5,TRBD2,TRBV5-1,NA,TGCGCCAGCAGCTTGACCCTAGCGGGGCAAGAGACCCAGTACTTC,CASSLTLAGQETQYF
TRBJ1-2,NA,TRBV30,large,TGTGCCTGGAGTGAAAACGGAAGGGAAGGCTACACCTTC,CAWSENGREGYTF
TRBJ1-2,TRBD1,TRBV7-8,few,TGTGCCAGCAGCTTCGGACAGGGACATGGCTACACCTTC,CASSFGQGHGYTF
TRBJ1-5,NA,TRBV6-8,large,TGTGCCAGCAAGTTAGGCCTTGCGGATAGCAATCAGCCCCAGCATTTT,CASKLGLADSNQPQHF
TRBJ2-3,TRBD1,TRBV29-1,NA,TGCAGCGTTGATGAAGGGGGCGGGAGCACAGATACGCAGTATTTT,CSVDEGGGSTDTQYF
TRBJ1-1,NA,TRBV28,few,TGTGCCAGCAGTTTGAGACGGGGGAACACTGAAGCTTTCTTT,CASSLRRGNTEAFF
TRBJ1-5,NA,TRBV6-8,NA,TGTGCCAGCAGTGATTGGGGGGGCAATCAGCCCCAGCATTTT,CASSDWGGNQPQHF
TRBJ2-2,TRBD1,TRBV29-1,few,TGCAGCGTTGCAGGGGGCCACACCGGGGAGCTGTTTTTT,CSVAGGHTGELFF
TRBJ2-7,NA,TRBV9,NA,TGTGCCAGCAGTGTATTTCAGGGCGAGCAGTACTTC,CASSVFQGEQYF
TRBJ2-3,NA,TRBV11-3,few,TGTGCCAGCAGCTCAACAGGGAGCACAGATACGCAGTATTTT,CASSSTGSTDTQYF
TRBJ2-4,TRBD2,TRBV15,few,TGTGCCACCAGCACCATCGGGGGGAGGAACATTCAGTACTTC,CATSTIGGRNIQYF
TRBJ1-2,NA,TRBV9,few,TGTGCCAGCAGTAGAGGAGGCTATGGCTACACCTTC,CASSRGGYGYTF
TRBJ1-6,NA,TRBV23-1,NA,TGCGCCAGCAGTCATTTTCCAGTGAGGAGGAATTCACCCCTCCACTTT,CASSHFPVRRNSPLHF
TRBJ1-1,NA,TRBV9,few,TGTGCCAGCAGGCGGGGGCAAACTGAAGCTTTCTTT,CASRRGQTEAFF
TRBJ2-1,TRBD1,TRBV18,NA,TGTGCCAGCTCCCGCGAGACAGGGACCCTCCCTACAAAAGAGCAGTTCTTC,CASSRETGTLPTKEQFF